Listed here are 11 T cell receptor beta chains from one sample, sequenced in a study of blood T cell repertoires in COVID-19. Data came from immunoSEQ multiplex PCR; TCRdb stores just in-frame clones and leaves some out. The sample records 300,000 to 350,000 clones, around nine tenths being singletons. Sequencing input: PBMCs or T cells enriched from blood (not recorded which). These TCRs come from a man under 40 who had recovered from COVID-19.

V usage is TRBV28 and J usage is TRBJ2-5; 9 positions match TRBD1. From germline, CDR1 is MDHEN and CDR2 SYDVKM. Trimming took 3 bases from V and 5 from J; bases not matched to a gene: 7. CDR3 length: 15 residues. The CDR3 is CASSLVGQGSETQYF. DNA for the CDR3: TGTGCCAGCAGTTTGGTGGGACAGGGTAGTGAGACCCAGTACTTC.

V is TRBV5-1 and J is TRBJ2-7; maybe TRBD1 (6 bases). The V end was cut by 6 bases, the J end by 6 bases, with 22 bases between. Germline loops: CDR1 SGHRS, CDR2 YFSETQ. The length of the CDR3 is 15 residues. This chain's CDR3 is CASTSLGAGSVEQYF. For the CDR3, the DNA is TGCGCCAGCACCTCCTTGGGGGCAGGGTCGGTCGAGCAGTACTTC.

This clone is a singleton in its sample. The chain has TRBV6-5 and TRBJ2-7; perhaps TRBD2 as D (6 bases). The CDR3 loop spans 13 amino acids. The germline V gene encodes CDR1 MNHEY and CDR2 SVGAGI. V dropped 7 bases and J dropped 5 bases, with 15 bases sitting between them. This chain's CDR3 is CASIGTASHEQYF. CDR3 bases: TGTGCCAGCATCGGGACTGCTAGCCACGAGCAGTACTTC.

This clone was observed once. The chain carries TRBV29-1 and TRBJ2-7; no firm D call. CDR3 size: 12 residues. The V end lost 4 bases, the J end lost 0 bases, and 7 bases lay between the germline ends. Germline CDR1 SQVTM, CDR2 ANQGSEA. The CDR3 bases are TGCAGCGTTGGTGGCGGCTCCTACGAGCAGTACTTC. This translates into CSVGGGSYEQYF.

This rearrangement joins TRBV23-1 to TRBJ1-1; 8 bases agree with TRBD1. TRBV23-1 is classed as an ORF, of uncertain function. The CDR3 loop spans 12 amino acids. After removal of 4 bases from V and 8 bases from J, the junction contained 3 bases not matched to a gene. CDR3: CASSPRTGEAFF. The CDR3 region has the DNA TGCGCCAGCAGTCCCCGGACAGGGGAAGCTTTCTTT.

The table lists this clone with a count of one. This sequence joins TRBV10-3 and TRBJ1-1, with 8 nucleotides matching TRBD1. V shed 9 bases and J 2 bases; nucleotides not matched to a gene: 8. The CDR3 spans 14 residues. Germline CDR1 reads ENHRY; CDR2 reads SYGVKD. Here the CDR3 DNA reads TGTGCCATGGGAAAGACAGGGGTTAACACTGAAGCTTTCTTT. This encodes CAMGKTGVNTEAFF.

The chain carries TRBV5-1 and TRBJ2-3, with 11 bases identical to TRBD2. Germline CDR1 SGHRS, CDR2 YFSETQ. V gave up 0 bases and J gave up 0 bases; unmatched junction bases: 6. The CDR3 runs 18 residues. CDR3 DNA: TGCGCCAGCAGCTTGGGGCTAGCGGGGGGCCAAAGCACAGATACGCAGTATTTT. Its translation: CASSLGLAGGQSTDTQYF.

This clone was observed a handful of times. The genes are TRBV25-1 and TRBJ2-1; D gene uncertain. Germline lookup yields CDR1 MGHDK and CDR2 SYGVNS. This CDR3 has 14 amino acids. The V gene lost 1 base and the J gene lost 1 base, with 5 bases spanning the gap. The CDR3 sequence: CASSEFGSYNEQFF. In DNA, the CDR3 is TGTGCCAGCAGTGAATTCGGGTCCTACAATGAGCAGTTCTTC.

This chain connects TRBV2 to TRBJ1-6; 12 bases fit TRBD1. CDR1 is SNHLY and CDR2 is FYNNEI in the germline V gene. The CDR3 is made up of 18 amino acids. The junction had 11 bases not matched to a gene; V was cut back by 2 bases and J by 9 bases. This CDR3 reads CASSESGTGGAWASPLHF. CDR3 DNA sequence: TGTGCCAGCAGTGAATCCGGGACAGGGGGCGCGTGGGCTTCACCCCTCCACTTT.

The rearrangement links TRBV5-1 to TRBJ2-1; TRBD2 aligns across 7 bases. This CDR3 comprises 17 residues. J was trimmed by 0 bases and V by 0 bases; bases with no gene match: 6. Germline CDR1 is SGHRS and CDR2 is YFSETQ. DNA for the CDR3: TGCGCCAGCAGCTTGGAGCTAGCGGTGAGCTCCTACAATGAGCAGTTCTTC. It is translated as CASSLELAVSSYNEQFF.

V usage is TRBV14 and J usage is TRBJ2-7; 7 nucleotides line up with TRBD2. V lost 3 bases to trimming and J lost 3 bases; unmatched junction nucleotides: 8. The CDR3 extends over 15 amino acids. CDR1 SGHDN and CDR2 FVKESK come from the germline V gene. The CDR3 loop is CASSQGGTVVYEQYF. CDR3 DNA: TGTGCCAGCAGCCAGGGGGGGACGGTGGTCTACGAGCAGTACTTC.